This TCR beta chain was sequenced during a study of T cell repertoires in cytomegalovirus infection. At the level of the study: Indications came from public TCR beta signatures; they pointed to CMV infection and to a matching HLA type. Study-wide results and caveats: CMV-specific TCR beta clonotypes restricted by HLA-C were the ones dominating the ex vivo response. Cumulative public TCR beta family frequency identified CMV carriers with the relevant HLA.

With 3 bases clipped from V and 5 bases from J, the junction kept 6 bases outside the gene matches. The CDR3 is 16 amino acids. In germline, CDR1 is LGHNA, CDR2 YSLEER. TCRdb recomputed calls from the reads with MiXCR, one row per CDR3 protein. This sample has fewer than 350,000 distinct CDR3 sequences, with 9.5% found just once. This clonotype has more than one count but fewer than ten. Its antigen is currently unknown. Input material: PBMCs. This chain uses TRBV4-3 with TRBJ1-6, with 8 bases identical to TRBD1. The clonotype originates from a human donor in good health (CMV status not recorded). Some clones in this sample may be carry-over from other donors' samples. Written as DNA, the CDR3 is TGCGCCAGCAGCCAGACACCGGGACAGGATAATTCACCCCTCCACTTT. Its translation is CASSQTPGQDNSPLHF.